This TCR beta chain was found in a study of blood T cell repertoires in COVID-19. Study at large: There were acute and convalescent COVID-19 samples, and they came from the United States, Italy and Spain.

Trimming shortened V by 5 bases and J by 6 bases, and 11 bases separated the two germline ends. CDR3 length equals 12 residues. The assay was immunoSEQ multiplex PCR, and TCRdb's table has in-frame clones only and misses some. The sample consists of over 350,000 clones, 75% to 90% of them appearing once. This TCR was sampled from a young woman with acute or convalescent COVID-19. Sequencing input: peripheral blood. V is TRBV12-3 or TRBV12-4 and J is TRBJ2-7; no firm D call. CDR3 DNA: TGTGCCAGCAGTCAGGCTCTTGGCGAGCAGTACTTC. Translated, it gives CASSQALGEQYF.